A single sample gave rise to the 4 T cell receptor beta chains below, sequenced in a study of blood T cell repertoires in COVID-19. TCRdb's table, derived via immunoSEQ multiplex PCR, lists solely in-frame clones and lacks some. The table shows 250,000 to 350,000 clones, with about 88% occurring only once. The sequenced material came from peripheral blood. The source is a human donor with COVID-19, enrolled during active disease. The donor label of this sample is uncertain.

The chain joins TRBV19 to TRBJ1-1; D gene ambiguous. Germline V gives CDR1 LNHDA, CDR2 SQIVND (reference sequence). The CDR3 loop spans 13 amino acids. V lost 2 bases, J lost 0 bases, and 4 bases lay in between. Written as DNA, the CDR3 is TGTGCCAGTAGTATAAGAGTGAACACTGAAGCTTTCTTT. Its protein product is CASSIRVNTEAFF.

This chain joins TRBV6-4 and TRBJ2-3; TRBD1 aligns across 8 bases. J gave up 3 bases and V 4 bases, and 6 bases lay outside the gene matches. This CDR3 is built from 15 residues. Germline V lookup: CDR1 MRHNA, CDR2 SNTAGT. The CDR3: CASSVRTGKTDTQYF. CDR3 DNA: TGTGCCAGCAGTGTCCGGACAGGGAAAACAGATACGCAGTATTTT.

The chain couples TRBV6-2 or TRBV6-3 to TRBJ1-5; D gene unclear. This CDR3 is built from 13 residues. Germline V gives CDR1 MNHEY, CDR2 SVGEGT. Trimming left V 5 bases short and J 10 bases short, with 15 bases between. CDR3 DNA sequence: TGTGCCAGCAGTGGCCGGGGAGGGAGCCCCCAGCATTTT. Amino acids: CASSGRGGSPQHF.

The chain combines TRBV3-1 (or the pseudogene TRBV3-2) with TRBJ1-3; D unresolved. Trimming shortened V by 1 base and J by 0 bases, and 10 bases separated the two germline ends. This CDR3 spans 16 amino acids. Germline values: CDR1 LGHDT, CDR2 YNNKEL (reference sequence). The CDR3 is CASSQVTGFSGNTIYF. As DNA, the CDR3 is TGTGCCAGCAGCCAAGTAACGGGATTCTCTGGAAACACCATATATTTT.